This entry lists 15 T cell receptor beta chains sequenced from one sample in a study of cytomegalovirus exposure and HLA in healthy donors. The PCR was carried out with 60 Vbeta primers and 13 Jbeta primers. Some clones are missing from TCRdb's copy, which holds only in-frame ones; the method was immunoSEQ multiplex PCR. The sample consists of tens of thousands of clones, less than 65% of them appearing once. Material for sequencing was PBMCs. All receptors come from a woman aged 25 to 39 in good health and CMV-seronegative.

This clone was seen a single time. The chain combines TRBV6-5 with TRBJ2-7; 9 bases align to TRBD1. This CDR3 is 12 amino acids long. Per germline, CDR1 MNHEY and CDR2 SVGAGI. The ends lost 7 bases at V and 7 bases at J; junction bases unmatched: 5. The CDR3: CASKQGAREQYF. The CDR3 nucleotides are TGTGCCAGCAAACAGGGGGCGAGGGAGCAGTACTTC.

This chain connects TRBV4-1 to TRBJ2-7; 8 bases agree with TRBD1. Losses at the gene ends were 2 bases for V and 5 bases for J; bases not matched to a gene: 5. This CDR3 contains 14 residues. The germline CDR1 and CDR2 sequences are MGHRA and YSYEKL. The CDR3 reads CASSQLDREDEQYF. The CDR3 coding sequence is TGCGCCAGCAGCCAACTGGACAGGGAGGACGAGCAGTACTTC.

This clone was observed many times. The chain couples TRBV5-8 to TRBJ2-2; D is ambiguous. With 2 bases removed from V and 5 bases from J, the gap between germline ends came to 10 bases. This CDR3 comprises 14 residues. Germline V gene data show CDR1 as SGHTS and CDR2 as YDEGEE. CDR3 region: CASSFGVPTGELFF. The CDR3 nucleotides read TGTGCCAGCAGCTTTGGAGTCCCAACCGGGGAGCTGTTTTTT.

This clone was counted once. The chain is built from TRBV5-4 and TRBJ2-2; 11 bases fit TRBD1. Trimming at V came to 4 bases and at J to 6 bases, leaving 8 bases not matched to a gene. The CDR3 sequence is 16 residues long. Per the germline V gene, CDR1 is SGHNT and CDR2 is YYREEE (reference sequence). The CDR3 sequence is CASSKPGQGGPGELFF. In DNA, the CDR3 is TGTGCCAGCAGCAAGCCGGGACAGGGGGGGCCCGGGGAGCTGTTTTTT.

The CDR3 reads CASSPLGSQRRHEQYF. CDR3 DNA sequence: TGTGCCAGCAGCCCCCTAGGGAGCCAGAGGCGCCACGAGCAGTACTTC. V usage is TRBV11-3 and J usage is TRBJ2-7, with D perhaps TRBD2 (5 bases). Germline values: CDR1 SGHNT, CDR2 YENEEA. Between the trimmed V and J ends, which lost 5 bases and 5 bases, there was a span of 22 bases. This CDR3 contains 16 residues.

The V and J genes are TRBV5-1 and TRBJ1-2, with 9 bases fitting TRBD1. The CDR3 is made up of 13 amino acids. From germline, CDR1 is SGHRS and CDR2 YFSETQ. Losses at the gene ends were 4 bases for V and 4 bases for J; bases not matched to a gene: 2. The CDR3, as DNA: TGCGCCAGCAGCCCGGACAGGGGCTATGGCTACACCTTC. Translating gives CASSPDRGYGYTF.

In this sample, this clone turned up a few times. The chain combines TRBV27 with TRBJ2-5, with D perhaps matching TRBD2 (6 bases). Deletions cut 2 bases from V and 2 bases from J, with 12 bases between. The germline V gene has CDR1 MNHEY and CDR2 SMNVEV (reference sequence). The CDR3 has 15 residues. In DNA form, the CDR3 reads TGTGCCAGCAGTTTAATGGGGACTTTTCAAGAGACCCAGTACTTC. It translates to CASSLMGTFQETQYF.

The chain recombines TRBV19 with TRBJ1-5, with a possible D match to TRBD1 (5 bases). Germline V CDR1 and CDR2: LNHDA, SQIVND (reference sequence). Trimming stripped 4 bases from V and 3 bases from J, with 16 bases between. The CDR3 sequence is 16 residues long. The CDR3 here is CASSRRDGGLNQPQHF. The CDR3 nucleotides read TGTGCCAGTAGTAGGCGGGACGGGGGACTCAATCAGCCCCAGCATTTT.

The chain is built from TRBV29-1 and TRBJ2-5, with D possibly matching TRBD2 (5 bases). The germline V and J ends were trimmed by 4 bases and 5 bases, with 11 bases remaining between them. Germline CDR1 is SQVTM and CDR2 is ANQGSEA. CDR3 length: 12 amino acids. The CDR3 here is CSVGLPGETQYF. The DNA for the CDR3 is TGCAGCGTTGGACTACCGGGGGAGACCCAGTACTTC.

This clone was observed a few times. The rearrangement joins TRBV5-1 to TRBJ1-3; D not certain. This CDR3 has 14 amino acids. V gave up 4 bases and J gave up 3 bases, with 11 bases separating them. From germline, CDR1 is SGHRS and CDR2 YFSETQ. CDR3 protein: CASSPVQSGNTIYF. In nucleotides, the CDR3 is TGCGCCAGCAGCCCAGTCCAAAGTGGAAACACCATATATTTT. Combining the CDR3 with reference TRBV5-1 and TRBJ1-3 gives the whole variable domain KAGVTQTPRYLIKTRGQQVTLSCSPISGHRSVSWYQQTPGQGLQFLFEYFSETQRNKGNFPGRFSGRQFSNSRSEMNVSTLELGDSALYLCASSPVQSGNTIYFGEGSWLTVV.

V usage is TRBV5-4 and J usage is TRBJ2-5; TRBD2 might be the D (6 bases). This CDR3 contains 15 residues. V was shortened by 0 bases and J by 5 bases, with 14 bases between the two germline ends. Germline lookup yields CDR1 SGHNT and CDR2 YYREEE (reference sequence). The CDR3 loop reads CASSLVGGGTETQYF. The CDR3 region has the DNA TGTGCCAGCAGCTTGGTTGGTGGGGGGACCGAGACCCAGTACTTC.

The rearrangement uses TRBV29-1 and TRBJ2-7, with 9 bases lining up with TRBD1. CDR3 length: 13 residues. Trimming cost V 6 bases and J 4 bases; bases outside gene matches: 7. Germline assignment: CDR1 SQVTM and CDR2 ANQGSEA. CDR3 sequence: CSVITGGAYEQYF. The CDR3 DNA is TGCAGCGTCATCACAGGGGGCGCTTACGAGCAGTACTTC.

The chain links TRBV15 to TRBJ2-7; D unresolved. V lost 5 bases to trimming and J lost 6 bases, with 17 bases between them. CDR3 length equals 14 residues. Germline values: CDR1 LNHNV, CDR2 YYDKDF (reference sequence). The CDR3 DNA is TGTGCCACCAGCCGGGTGACCGCGGTGGTCGAGCAGTACTTC. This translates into CATSRVTAVVEQYF.

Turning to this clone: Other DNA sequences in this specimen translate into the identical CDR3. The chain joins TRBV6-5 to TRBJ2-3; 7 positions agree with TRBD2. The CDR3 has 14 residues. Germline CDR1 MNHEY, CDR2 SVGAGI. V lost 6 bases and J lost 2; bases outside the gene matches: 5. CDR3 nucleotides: TGTGCCAGCAGCGACGGGGGGACCACAGATACGCAGTATTTT. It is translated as CASSDGGTTDTQYF.

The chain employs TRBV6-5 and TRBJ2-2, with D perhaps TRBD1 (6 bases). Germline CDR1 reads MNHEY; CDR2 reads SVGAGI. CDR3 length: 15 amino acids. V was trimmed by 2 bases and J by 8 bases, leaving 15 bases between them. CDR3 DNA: TGTGCCAGCAGTTACCCGGGACATCCGACAGGGGAGCTGTTTTTT. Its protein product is CASSYPGHPTGELFF.